This entry lists 15 T cell receptor beta chains sequenced from one sample in a study of human T cells and chemical hapten exposure (dated by TCRdb to about 2021). The time point label, as the study defines it: healthy volunteer bleed at 6 weeks. Total RNA was extracted from unfractionated whole blood that had been collected in Tempus Blood RNA tubes. Receptors were amplified or captured by RACE. These reads were obtained on a NextSeq 500. TCRdb trimmed the raw reads at Q25, called clones with MiXCR and kept productive beta chains. Rows with a matching CDR3 protein are joined into one entry that keeps the most common DNA and genes. The sample table shows about 77,000 distinct CDR3 sequences, and 8.5% to 9.5% are seen once. The top ten clonotypes cover 1.7% of the sample. The specimen sequenced was whole blood. These receptors all stem from a female donor in good health. Some clones in this sample may be carry-over from other donors' samples.

The CDR3 DNA reads as TGTGCCAGTTTTAACCCCGGACGGAGGGCTTTCTTT. This encodes CASFNPGRRAFF. The gene calls are TRBV19 and TRBJ1-1; D ambiguous. V was clipped by 8 bases and J by 11 bases, with 18 bases between them. The CDR3 sequence is 12 residues long. The V gene's germline CDR1 is LNHDA and CDR2 SQIVND (reference sequence).

This clonotype appeared many times. This chain connects TRBV12-5 to TRBJ2-3; unclear D gene. With 7 bases removed from V and 6 bases from J, the gap between germline ends came to 11 bases. The length of the CDR3 is 12 residues. Germline-derived CDR1 and CDR2 are LGHNT and FRNRAP. This CDR3 reads CASAFSSDTQYF. The CDR3 DNA follows: TGTGCTAGTGCTTTCAGCAGCGATACGCAGTATTTT.

The CDR3 loop reads CASSLTGGRDQPQHF. CDR3 DNA sequence: TGCGCCAGCAGCCTCACAGGGGGCAGGGATCAGCCCCAGCATTTT. The rearrangement uses TRBV5-1 and TRBJ1-5; TRBD1 matches at 9 bases. The CDR3 is 15 amino acids. The junction had 7 bases not matched to a gene; V was cut back by 4 bases and J by 5 bases. Per the germline V gene, CDR1 is SGHRS and CDR2 is YFSETQ.

This clonotype showed up just a few times. The J gene is TRBJ1-5, the V gene TRBV2; TRBD1 agrees at 7 bases. Germline CDR1 SNHLY, CDR2 FYNNEI. V was pared by 6 bases and J by 6 bases, with 8 bases of the junction left unmatched. This CDR3 is built from 14 residues. This CDR3 is CASSLGQAGQPQHF. DNA of the CDR3: TGTGCCAGCAGCTTAGGACAGGCGGGTCAGCCCCAGCATTTT.

This clonotype was recorded at least ten times. The CDR3 here is CASSPPGRWQPQHF. The CDR3, as DNA: TGTGCCAGCAGCCCCCCGGGCAGGTGGCAGCCCCAGCATTTT. This chain links TRBV12-3 or TRBV12-4 with TRBJ1-5; D call uncertain. The CDR3 runs 14 residues. The V gene lost 6 bases and the J gene lost 7 bases, with 16 bases spanning the gap.

This clonotype was picked up a small number of times. The chain uses TRBV29-1 and TRBJ2-4, with 10 nucleotides matching TRBD2. From germline, CDR1 is SQVTM and CDR2 ANQGSEA. V was clipped by 6 bases and J by 8 bases; unmatched bases: 4. This CDR3 is 12 amino acids long. Written as DNA, the CDR3 is TGCAGCGTCGTAGCGGGGGGCGACATTCAGTACTTC. Translating gives CSVVAGGDIQYF.

At least ten counts were recorded for this clonotype. The chain employs TRBV9 and TRBJ1-1; D is undetermined. The CDR3 totals 12 residues. Trimming removed 0 bases from V and 3 bases from J, with 3 bases in between. CDR1 is SGDLS, CDR2 YYNGEE, per germline. The CDR3, as DNA: TGTGCCAGCAGCGTAGGCGACACTGAAGCTTTCTTT. Protein product: CASSVGDTEAFF.

This clonotype showed up many times. The rearrangement links TRBV20-1 to TRBJ1-1; D may be TRBD1 (6 bases). The V gene's germline CDR1 is DFQATT and CDR2 SNEGSKA (reference sequence). CDR3 length: 14 amino acids. Deletions cut 2 bases from V and 4 bases from J, with 14 bases between. In DNA form, the CDR3 reads TGCAGTGCTAGACCAGGGGCGGGGGGCACTGAAGCTTTCTTT. It specifies CSARPGAGGTEAFF.

This clonotype came up a few times. V and J are TRBV7-2 and TRBJ1-1, with D possibly TRBD1 on 5 matching bases. CDR3 length equals 15 residues. Trimming removed 1 base at V and 3 bases at J, with 12 bases between. Germline assignment: CDR1 SGHTA and CDR2 FQGNSA. The CDR3 region is CASSLVFGGDTEAFF. CDR3 bases: TGTGCCAGCAGCTTAGTGTTCGGGGGGGACACTGAAGCTTTCTTT.

This chain connects TRBV6-6 to TRBJ1-4, with 7 positions matching TRBD1. The CDR3 totals 14 residues. From germline, CDR1 is MNHNY and CDR2 SVGAGI (reference sequence). After removal of 2 bases from V and 6 bases from J, the junction contained 3 bases not matched to a gene. CDR3 loop: CASSYRGRDEKLFF. The CDR3 DNA is TGTGCCAGCAGTTACAGGGGGCGCGATGAAAAACTGTTTTTT.

This clonotype was detected only a few times. The chain recombines TRBV24-1 with TRBJ1-1; 8 bases match TRBD1. The CDR3 length is 13 residues. Losses at the gene ends were 9 bases for V and 1 base for J; bases not matched to a gene: 3. Germline V gene lookup returns CDR1 KGHDR and CDR2 SFDVKD. The CDR3 region has the DNA TGTGCCACCCGACAGGGGTGGAACACTGAAGCTTTCTTT. Translating gives CATRQGWNTEAFF.

This clonotype has only a few counts. The genes are TRBV3-1 and TRBJ1-4, with TRBD1 matching 7 bases. Germline values: CDR1 LGHDT, CDR2 YNNKEL (reference sequence). Trimming cost V 3 bases and J 5 bases; bases outside gene matches: 6. The CDR3 covers 15 residues. CDR3 amino acids: CASSQWDSSNEKLFF. CDR3 in DNA: TGTGCCAGCAGCCAGTGGGACAGCTCCAATGAAAAACTGTTTTTT.

This clonotype was detected only a few times. The chain employs TRBV29-1 and TRBJ1-1; no firm D call. Germline loops: CDR1 SQVTM, CDR2 ANQGSEA. The CDR3 is 14 residues long. V lost 5 bases and J 0 bases, leaving 13 bases between the germline ends. The CDR3, as DNA: TGCAGCGTTAACAGCGGATACATGAACACTGAAGCTTTCTTT. The encoded protein is CSVNSGYMNTEAFF.

Regarding this clonotype: A much bigger clone sits one base away, suggesting this may be a read error. The rearrangement uses TRBV19 and TRBJ2-1, with D perhaps matching TRBD1 (5 bases). Trimming shortened V by 7 bases and J by 7 bases, and 17 bases separated the two germline ends. The CDR3 sequence is 14 residues long. Looked up from germline, CDR1 is LNHDA and CDR2 is SQIVND (reference sequence). This CDR3 reads CASIPAQGTNEQFF. CDR3 bases: TGTGCCAGTATTCCCGCCCAGGGTACTAATGAGCAGTTCTTC.

This clonotype came up many times. This rearrangement joins TRBV4-3 to TRBJ2-2; no clear D. The germline V gene encodes CDR1 LGHNA and CDR2 YSLEER. Trimming removed 1 base at V and 5 bases at J, with 5 bases between. The CDR3 spans 13 residues. The CDR3 protein is CASSQGWTGELFF. For the CDR3, the DNA is TGCGCCAGCAGCCAAGGGTGGACCGGGGAGCTGTTTTTT.